These 23 T cell receptor beta chains came from one sample sequenced in a study of blood T cell repertoires in COVID-19. Produced via immunoSEQ multiplex PCR; TCRdb's table is partial and in-frame only. The sample records roughly 320,000 clones, 70% to 90% being singletons. The sequenced sample consisted of PBMCs or T cells enriched from blood (not recorded which). These receptor sequences come from a man aged 30 to 39 who had recovered from COVID-19.

The table lists this clone with a count of one. The rearrangement links TRBV14 to TRBJ1-1; tentative D call: TRBD1 (6 bases). Germline assignment: CDR1 SGHDN and CDR2 FVKESK. CDR3 length equals 13 residues. The V end was cut by 2 bases, the J end by 12 bases, with 16 bases between. CDR3 sequence: CASSQTIGQWPFF. In nucleotides, the CDR3 is TGTGCCAGCAGCCAAACGATAGGACAGTGGCCTTTCTTT.

This clone appeared a few times. The J gene is TRBJ1-6, the V gene TRBV5-1; D might be TRBD1 (6 bases). The V gene's germline CDR1 is SGHRS and CDR2 YFSETQ. CDR3 size: 15 residues. Trimming took 3 bases from V and 5 from J, leaving 12 bases between them. Here the CDR3 DNA reads TGCGCCAGCAGCTCGGCGACAGGAAATAATTCACCCCTCCACTTT. Its protein product is CASSSATGNNSPLHF.

The chain employs TRBV2 and TRBJ1-1; 10 nucleotides match TRBD1. Germline lookup yields CDR1 SNHLY and CDR2 FYNNEI. With V trimmed by 7 bases and J by 2 bases, 10 bases remained unmatched. This CDR3 spans 16 amino acids. The CDR3, as DNA: TGTGCCAGCATTCGGGACAGGGGTAGGAGTAACACTGAAGCTTTCTTT. Translating gives CASIRDRGRSNTEAFF.

The chain has TRBV10-1 and TRBJ2-2; D is ambiguous. Deletions cut 4 bases from V and 5 bases from J, with 8 bases between. Per the germline V gene, CDR1 is WNHNN and CDR2 is SYGVQD (reference sequence). The CDR3 loop spans 13 amino acids. The CDR3 bases are TGCGCCAGCAGTGTCTACTCGACCGGGGAGCTGTTTTTT. Its protein is CASSVYSTGELFF.

The chain uses TRBV10-3 and TRBJ2-1; TRBD1 agrees at 7 bases. V trimming: 5 bases; J trimming: 8 bases; junction bases outside the gene matches: 6. The germline V gene has CDR1 ENHRY and CDR2 SYGVKD. The CDR3 length is 13 residues. CDR3 sequence reads: CAISNRGSDEQFF. As DNA, the CDR3 is TGTGCCATCAGTAACAGGGGCAGCGATGAGCAGTTCTTC.

V gene TRBV5-1 combines with J gene TRBJ2-3; TRBD1 aligns across 7 bases. V was clipped by 2 bases and J by 3 bases; unmatched bases: 6. The CDR3 has 15 amino acids. Germline-derived CDR1 and CDR2 are SGHRS and YFSETQ. As DNA, the CDR3 is TGCGCCAGCAGCTTCGGACAGGTGCAAACAGATACGCAGTATTTT. This gives the protein CASSFGQVQTDTQYF.

V gene TRBV24-1 combines with J gene TRBJ2-1, with TRBD1 matching over 7 bases. Germline lookup yields CDR1 KGHDR and CDR2 SFDVKD. V lost 4 bases, J lost 6 bases, and 5 bases stayed unmatched. The CDR3 is 14 amino acids. In DNA form, the CDR3 reads TGTGCCACCAGTGACAACAGGGGTCCCAATGAGCAGTTCTTC. It codes for CATSDNRGPNEQFF.

This chain uses TRBV19 with TRBJ1-6; D is undetermined. Germline V gives CDR1 LNHDA, CDR2 SQIVND (reference sequence). The CDR3 consists of 16 residues. Trimming removed 1 base at V and 7 bases at J, with 14 bases between. The CDR3 region has the DNA TGTGCCAGTAGTATAGGGGTCGGAGGGTCGAATTCACCCCTCCACTTT. Translating gives CASSIGVGGSNSPLHF.

In this sample, this clone turned up a few times. This rearrangement joins TRBV5-5 to TRBJ1-5; a weak D match, TRBD1 (6 bases). The germline V gene has CDR1 SGHKS and CDR2 YYEKEE (reference sequence). The germline V and J ends were trimmed by 4 bases and 6 bases, with 17 bases remaining between them. The CDR3 contains 15 residues. The CDR3 nucleotides are TGTGCCAGCAGCGACCATCCAGGGGCCGGTCAGCCCCAGCATTTT. It specifies CASSDHPGAGQPQHF.

V gene TRBV19 combines with J gene TRBJ1-2; 8 nucleotides align to TRBD1. CDR1 and CDR2 (germline): LNHDA, SQIVND (reference sequence). V lost 5 bases to trimming and J lost 5 bases; unmatched junction nucleotides: 7. There are 14 residues in the CDR3. Here the CDR3 DNA reads TGTGCCAGTAGTCTGGGACAGGTGGGGTATGGCTACACCTTC. This translates into CASSLGQVGYGYTF.

The DNA of the CDR3 is TGTGCCAGCTCACGGGCGACAGGTCGGAATGAGCAGTTCTTC. This sequence encodes CASSRATGRNEQFF. The chain combines TRBV18 with TRBJ2-1; TRBD1 is a possible D gene (6 bases). CDR1 is KGHSH, CDR2 LQKENI, per germline. Trimming removed 4 bases at V and 7 bases at J, with 14 bases between. This CDR3 is built from 14 residues.

DNA for the CDR3: TGTGCCAGCAGTTACGAGGGGGCAGGGGCGAACTATGGCTACACCTTC. Encoded protein: CASSYEGAGANYGYTF. This chain joins TRBV6-5 and TRBJ1-2; 7 nucleotides agree with TRBD1. The V gene's germline CDR1 is MNHEY and CDR2 SVGAGI. The V segment lost 2 bases and the J segment 2 bases; nucleotides outside the gene matches: 8. The CDR3 consists of 16 residues.

This chain links TRBV4-1 with TRBJ1-6, with 11 nucleotides matching TRBD1. This CDR3 spans 19 amino acids. V lost 0 bases, J lost 7 bases, and 11 bases stayed unmatched. Germline V lookup: CDR1 MGHRA, CDR2 YSYEKL. This CDR3 reads CASSQEGQGAFIRNSPLHF. The CDR3 nucleotides read TGCGCCAGCAGCCAAGAAGGACAGGGGGCATTCATTAGGAATTCACCCCTCCACTTT.

V is TRBV7-9 and J is TRBJ2-7; TRBD1 matches 8 bases. This CDR3 is built from 14 residues. Per the germline V gene, CDR1 is SEHNR and CDR2 is FQNEAQ (reference sequence). Trimming cost V 2 bases and J 6 bases; bases outside gene matches: 6. The CDR3 here is CASSLRAGGGEQYF. The DNA for the CDR3 is TGTGCCAGCAGCTTAAGAGCAGGGGGCGGCGAGCAGTACTTC.

The V and J genes are TRBV11-2 and TRBJ1-2; D might be TRBD1 (5 bases). CDR1 is SGHAT, CDR2 FQNNGV, per germline. Between the trimmed V and J ends, which lost 5 bases and 4 bases, there was a span of 11 bases. The CDR3 sequence is 13 residues long. CDR3 amino acids: CASSHMGGYGYTF. The DNA of the CDR3 is TGTGCCAGCAGCCATATGGGGGGCTATGGCTACACCTTC.

This CDR3 reads CASSSRQGGEKLFF. CDR3 bases: TGTGCCAGCAGCTCCAGACAGGGAGGAGAAAAACTGTTTTTT. The chain employs TRBV7-9 and TRBJ1-4; 7 nucleotides agree with TRBD1. CDR3 length: 14 amino acids. Germline CDR1 and CDR2: SEHNR and FQNEAQ (reference sequence). V shed 4 bases and J 8 bases; nucleotides not matched to a gene: 7.

J is TRBJ2-3 and V is TRBV2; D not certain. Germline CDR1 and CDR2: SNHLY and FYNNEI. There are 14 residues in the CDR3. The V end was cut by 3 bases, the J end by 5 bases, with 12 bases between. The CDR3 loop reads CASSDLMEKDTQYF. CDR3 DNA sequence: TGTGCCAGCAGTGATCTGATGGAGAAAGATACGCAGTATTTT.

The chain combines TRBV30 with TRBJ1-2; no clear D gene. Trimming shortened V by 1 base and J by 8 bases, and 20 bases separated the two germline ends. Germline V lookup: CDR1 GTSNPN, CDR2 SVGIG (reference sequence). This CDR3 region has 15 residues. In DNA form, the CDR3 reads TGTGCCTGGAGTGCTGGGGAGGTCAGCCCGGGAGGCTACACCTTC. This codes for CAWSAGEVSPGGYTF. The full variable domain, rest sourced from reference TRBV30 and TRBJ1-2, is SQTIHQWPATLVQPVGSPLSLECTVEGTSNPNLYWYRQAAGRGLQLLFYSVGIGQISSEVPQNLSASRPQDRQFILSSKKLLLSDSGFYLCAWSAGEVSPGGYTFGSGTRLTVV.

This chain uses TRBV19 with TRBJ2-7; D is possibly TRBD2 (5 bases). Trimming removed 6 bases at V and 4 bases at J, with 22 bases between. The germline V gene encodes CDR1 LNHDA and CDR2 SQIVND (reference sequence). The CDR3 contains 16 residues. In DNA, the CDR3 is TGTGCCAGTAGCGAAGGAAAAAAGCGGTGGGTGTACGAGCAGTACTTC. This codes for CASSEGKKRWVYEQYF.

The rearrangement joins TRBV12-3 or TRBV12-4 to TRBJ1-2; 8 positions match TRBD1. The CDR3 is 13 residues long. V lost 6 bases to trimming and J lost 4 bases; unmatched junction nucleotides: 4. CDR3 DNA: TGTGCCAGCAGAAGACAGGGGACCTATGGCTACACCTTC. It translates to CASRRQGTYGYTF.

This CDR3 reads CASSIIHTGAYEQYF. The CDR3 region has the DNA TGTGCCAGCAGTATCATCCATACAGGGGCCTACGAGCAGTACTTC. The chain employs TRBV28 and TRBJ2-7, with TRBD1 identical over 7 bases. Germline CDR1 MDHEN, CDR2 SYDVKM. Trimming at V came to 5 bases and at J to 2 bases, leaving 9 bases not matched to a gene. The CDR3 consists of 15 residues.

The chain joins TRBV9 to TRBJ2-7; 7 positions agree with TRBD2. Germline CDR1 is SGDLS and CDR2 is YYNGEE. CDR3 size: 14 residues. Unmatched junction bases numbered 7, after V lost 3 bases and J lost 4 bases. The CDR3 DNA follows: TGTGCCAGCAGCGGTCAGGTCGGGGGGTACGAGCAGTACTTC. Translating it yields CASSGQVGGYEQYF.

The V gene is TRBV19, the J gene TRBJ1-5; D is perhaps TRBD1 (5 bases). Looked up from germline, CDR1 is LNHDA and CDR2 is SQIVND (reference sequence). CDR3 size: 15 residues. The V gene lost 4 bases and the J gene lost 5 bases, with 15 bases spanning the gap. The CDR3: CASSNEAGFYQPQHF. In DNA, the CDR3 is TGTGCCAGTAGTAATGAAGCAGGGTTCTATCAGCCCCAGCATTTT.